Following are 24 T cell receptor beta chains from one sample sequenced in a study of blood T cell repertoires in COVID-19. Measured with immunoSEQ multiplex PCR; TCRdb has only the in-frame clones, and not every one. Among some 340,000 clones listed, approximately 91% were seen once. Material for sequencing was PBMCs or T cells enriched from blood (not recorded which). These receptors came from a woman aged 30 to 39 who had been exposed to COVID-19.

The table lists this clone with a few counts. J is TRBJ2-5 and V is TRBV19; D gene uncertain. Looked up from germline, CDR1 is LNHDA and CDR2 is SQIVND (reference sequence). The CDR3 totals 14 residues. The V gene lost 8 bases and the J gene lost 2 bases, with 15 bases spanning the gap. The CDR3 DNA is TGTGCCAGTTCGACACCGTTTTTACAAGAGACCCAGTACTTC. Translated: CASSTPFLQETQYF. The full variable domain, completed using reference TRBV19 and TRBJ2-5, is DGGITQSPKYLFRKEGQNVTLSCEQNLNHDAMYWYRQDPGQGLRLIYYSQIVNDFQKGDIAEGYSVSREKKESFPLTVTSAQKNPTAFYLCASSTPFLQETQYFGPGTRLLVL.

The table lists this clone with a count of one. The rearrangement joins TRBV7-9 to TRBJ1-1; D perhaps matches TRBD1 (6 bases). V lost 2 bases to trimming and J lost 3 bases, with 10 bases between them. The CDR3 extends over 14 amino acids. Germline V CDR1 and CDR2: SEHNR, FQNEAQ (reference sequence). The CDR3 region has the DNA TGTGCCAGCAGCTTACCAGGACAGCACACTGAAGCTTTCTTT. Protein: CASSLPGQHTEAFF.

V is TRBV6-5 and J is TRBJ1-2; a weak D match, TRBD1 (6 bases). Deletions cut 4 bases from V and 4 bases from J, with 13 bases between. CDR3 length: 14 amino acids. Germline CDR1 and CDR2: MNHEY and SVGAGI. The CDR3 reads CASSSAGVGYGYTF. CDR3 DNA: TGTGCCAGCAGTTCCGCAGGGGTGGGCTATGGCTACACCTTC.

The chain has TRBV4-3 and TRBJ1-1; D is possibly TRBD1 (5 bases). The CDR3 contains 16 residues. V lost 0 bases and J 5 bases, leaving 16 bases between the germline ends. Per the germline V gene, CDR1 is LGHNA and CDR2 is YSLEER. The DNA for the CDR3 is TGCGCCAGCAGCCAAGATCTGGTGGGGGGTGGGACTGAAGCTTTCTTT. This translates into CASSQDLVGGGTEAFF.

The chain links TRBV7-9 to TRBJ2-5, with 10 bases fitting TRBD1. Germline CDR1 and CDR2: SEHNR and FQNEAQ (reference sequence). This CDR3 spans 14 amino acids. Trimming took 4 bases from V and 5 from J; bases not matched to a gene: 4. CDR3: CASSSTGGSETQYF. The CDR3 DNA reads as TGTGCCAGCAGCTCGACAGGGGGCTCGGAGACCCAGTACTTC.

This chain connects TRBV4-1 to TRBJ2-3; TRBD1 agrees at 11 bases. The CDR3 spans 16 residues. The germline V gene has CDR1 MGHRA and CDR2 YSYEKL. Trimming cost V 5 bases and J 5 bases; bases outside gene matches: 9. The CDR3 loop reads CASSSRTGGVLDTQYF. The CDR3 nucleotides are TGCGCCAGCAGCTCAAGGACAGGGGGCGTCTTAGATACGCAGTATTTT.

The chain links TRBV7-9 to TRBJ1-1; possibly TRBD1 for D (6 bases). Trimming took 5 bases from V and 4 from J, leaving 11 bases between them. The germline V gene has CDR1 SEHNR and CDR2 FQNEAQ (reference sequence). This CDR3 is built from 13 residues. For the CDR3, the DNA is TGTGCCAGCAGCGTCCCGACAGGCACTGAAGCTTTCTTT. It is translated as CASSVPTGTEAFF. Supplemented by reference TRBV7-9 and TRBJ1-1, the full variable domain reads DTGVSQNPRHKITKRGQNVTFRCDPISEHNRLYWYRQTLGQGPEFLTYFQNEAQLEKSRLLSDRFSAERPKGSFSTLEIQRTEQGDSAMYLCASSVPTGTEAFFGQGTRLTVV.

This sequence joins TRBV2 and TRBJ1-6, with D possibly TRBD1 on 5 matching bases. Trimming took off 5 bases at V and 3 bases at J, with 14 bases between the two ends. The CDR3 extends over 16 amino acids. Germline assignment: CDR1 SNHLY and CDR2 FYNNEI. The CDR3 region is CASSYYGGVYNSPLHF. CDR3 in DNA: TGTGCCAGCAGTTACTACGGGGGAGTCTATAATTCACCCCTCCACTTT. Full variable domain (remainder filled in from reference TRBV2 and TRBJ1-6): EPEVTQTPSHQVTQMGQEVILRCVPISNHLYFYWYRQILGQKVEFLVSFYNNEISEKSEIFDDQFSVERPDGSNFTLKIRSTKLEDSAMYFCASSYYGGVYNSPLHFGNGTRLTVT.

J is TRBJ1-2 and V is TRBV9; TRBD1 aligns across 8 bases. The CDR3 has 14 residues. Germline V gives CDR1 SGDLS, CDR2 YYNGEE. V shed 4 bases and J 1 base; nucleotides not matched to a gene: 3. CDR3 amino acids: CASSKTGDNYGYTF. CDR3 coding DNA: TGTGCCAGCAGCAAGACAGGGGATAACTATGGCTACACCTTC.

The chain combines TRBV10-3 with TRBJ1-2, with TRBD1 matching over 7 bases. V shed 6 bases and J 4 bases; nucleotides not matched to a gene: 14. CDR3 length: 16 residues. Germline V CDR1 and CDR2: ENHRY, SYGVKD. CDR3 sequence (DNA): TGTGCCATCAGAAACTTTAGACAGGGTTATGGCTATGGCTACACCTTC. Its protein product is CAIRNFRQGYGYGYTF.

The chain has TRBV7-8 and TRBJ1-1, with D perhaps TRBD1 (6 bases). This CDR3 contains 14 residues. Trimming cost V 4 bases and J 7 bases, with 16 bases left between them. CDR1 and CDR2 (germline): SGHVS, FQNEAQ. The CDR3 region has the DNA TGTGCCAGCAGCTGGATTGGGGGCGGGGGTGAAGCTTTCTTT. This gives the protein CASSWIGGGGEAFF.

This clone has a handful of counts. The gene calls are TRBV5-1 and TRBJ2-2, with TRBD1 as a possible D gene (6 bases). Germline V lookup: CDR1 SGHRS, CDR2 YFSETQ. V lost 6 bases, J lost 5 bases, and 14 bases lay in between. The CDR3 runs to 14 residues. CDR3 nucleotides: TGCGCCAGCACCTGGGAAGGGGGTACCGGGGAGCTGTTTTTT. It specifies CASTWEGGTGELFF.

This chain uses TRBV7-3 with TRBJ2-7, with 10 positions matching TRBD1. The CDR3 sequence is 14 residues long. Germline-derived CDR1 and CDR2 are SGHTA and FQGTGA. The V gene end was trimmed by 5 bases and the J gene end by 7 bases; junction bases not matched to a gene: 8. CDR3 protein: CASSATGGRWEQYF. CDR3 in DNA: TGTGCCAGCAGCGCGACAGGGGGCCGCTGGGAGCAGTACTTC.

The chain links TRBV10-2 to TRBJ1-1; no definite D call. V dropped 4 bases and J dropped 1 base, with 16 bases sitting between them. The length of the CDR3 is 16 residues. Germline values: CDR1 WSHSY, CDR2 SAAADI. The CDR3 sequence is CASSVLYQEENTEAFF. The CDR3 DNA reads as TGCGCCAGCAGTGTTCTATATCAGGAGGAGAACACTGAAGCTTTCTTT.

This chain connects TRBV24-1 to TRBJ1-5; 8 bases line up with TRBD1. CDR1 is KGHDR, CDR2 SFDVKD, per germline. CDR3 length: 16 amino acids. The J segment lost 0 bases and the V segment lost 4 bases, leaving 4 bases of the junction unmatched. As DNA, the CDR3 is TGTGCCACCAGTGACCCAGGGACAGGTAGCAATCAGCCCCAGCATTTT. It specifies CATSDPGTGSNQPQHF.

This chain connects TRBV13 to TRBJ1-2; D uncertain. The germline V gene has CDR1 PRHDT and CDR2 FYEKMQ (reference sequence). This CDR3 comprises 15 residues. V lost 0 bases and J lost 8, with 16 bases in between. In nucleotides, the CDR3 is TGTGCCAGCAGCTTAGGGGGAGGAGCGGAGATAGGCTACACCTTC. This encodes CASSLGGGAEIGYTF.

The chain links TRBV3-1 (or the pseudogene TRBV3-2) to TRBJ1-6, with 9 nucleotides matching TRBD1. This CDR3 is 14 amino acids long. The V gene's germline CDR1 is LGHDT and CDR2 YNNKEL (reference sequence). The V gene end was trimmed by 4 bases and the J gene end by 8 bases; junction bases not matched to a gene: 3. CDR3 protein: CASSRRQGDSPLHF. In DNA, the CDR3 is TGTGCCAGCAGCCGACGACAGGGGGATTCACCCCTCCACTTT.

The gene calls are TRBV18 and TRBJ1-2, with D tentatively TRBD1 (6 bases). Germline CDR1 KGHSH, CDR2 LQKENI. Trimming left V 3 bases short and J 6 bases short, with 17 bases between. The CDR3 has 15 amino acids. The CDR3 nucleotides are TGTGCCAGCTCACCCCGACAGGTCCCATCCGATGGCTACACCTTC. It translates to CASSPRQVPSDGYTF.

This sequence joins TRBV4-1 and TRBJ2-3; 10 bases fit TRBD2. There are 17 residues in the CDR3. Germline CDR1 MGHRA, CDR2 YSYEKL. J gave up 3 bases and V 2 bases, and 8 bases lay outside the gene matches. The CDR3 spells CASSQTPTSGVTDTQYF. In nucleotides, the CDR3 is TGCGCCAGCAGCCAAACCCCAACTAGCGGGGTAACAGATACGCAGTATTTT.

The chain recombines TRBV7-8 with TRBJ1-1; 7 nucleotides align to TRBD1. Per germline, CDR1 SGHVS and CDR2 FQNEAQ. The length of the CDR3 is 17 residues. V shed 5 bases and J 1 base; nucleotides not matched to a gene: 13. The CDR3 spells CASSPKRPGQRNTEAFF. The CDR3 bases are TGTGCCAGCAGCCCCAAAAGACCGGGACAGAGGAACACTGAAGCTTTCTTT. The full variable domain, completed using reference TRBV7-8 and TRBJ1-1, is GAGVSQSPRYKVAKRGQDVALRCDPISGHVSLFWYQQALGQGPEFLTYFQNEAQLDKSGLPSDRFFAERPEGSVSTLKIQRTQQEDSAVYLCASSPKRPGQRNTEAFFGQGTRLTVV.

The chain couples TRBV7-2 to TRBJ1-6; D is perhaps TRBD1 (5 bases). The ends were cut back, 2 bases at V and 9 bases at J, with 11 bases in the middle. CDR1 is SGHTA, CDR2 FQGNSA, per germline. The CDR3 covers 14 residues. The CDR3 here is CASSLLEGSSPLHF. The CDR3 region has the DNA TGTGCCAGCAGCTTATTGGAGGGGAGTTCACCCCTCCACTTT.

CDR3 amino acids: CASSESRFGEQYF. The CDR3 bases are TGTGCCAGCAGTGAATCGCGTTTTGGCGAGCAGTACTTC. This chain connects TRBV2 to TRBJ2-7; D is unclear. The CDR3 is 13 residues long. V lost 2 bases and J lost 6, with 11 bases in between. Germline V gene sequence: CDR1 SNHLY, CDR2 FYNNEI.

In the case of this clone: Compared with germline, one end of the junction differs, possibly owing to a read error. The chain has TRBV9 and TRBJ1-6; D ambiguous. This CDR3 has 9 residues. The germline gives CDR1 SGDLS, CDR2 YYNGEE. Written as DNA, the CDR3 is TGTGCCAGCAGCGCCCGGCAGGTTTTT. Amino acids: CASSARQVF.

This clone was observed a single time. V and J are TRBV7-9 and TRBJ1-1; D is unclear. CDR1 and CDR2 (germline): SEHNR, FQNEAQ (reference sequence). CDR3 size: 13 residues. Deletions cut 5 bases from V and 0 bases from J, with 7 bases between. CDR3 protein: CASSQQMNTEAFF. For the CDR3, the DNA is TGTGCCAGCAGCCAACAAATGAACACTGAAGCTTTCTTT.